The 15 T cell receptor beta chains below all came from one sample that was sequenced in a study of blood T cell repertoires in COVID-19. Sequencing was performed with immunoSEQ multiplex PCR; in TCRdb, only in-frame clones are kept and a portion is missing. This table has some 130,000 clones, 85% to 90% appearing once. The sequencing input was peripheral blood. The receptors were gathered from a middle-aged man with active or convalescent COVID-19.

The CDR3 is CASSLGSGIYEQYF. The CDR3 region has the DNA TGCGCCAGCAGCTTGGGTTCAGGTATCTACGAGCAGTACTTC. J is TRBJ2-7 and V is TRBV5-1; D remains ambiguous. This CDR3 has 14 amino acids. The V end was cut by 0 bases, the J end by 3 bases, with 10 bases between. Germline CDR1 is SGHRS and CDR2 is YFSETQ.

The chain employs TRBV7-9 and TRBJ2-3; 9 positions agree with TRBD2. The CDR3 loop spans 14 amino acids. V dropped 5 bases and J dropped 4; count of bases not matched to a gene: 4. Germline V gives CDR1 SEHNR, CDR2 FQNEAQ (reference sequence). CDR3 DNA sequence: TGTGCCAGCAGCCCTAGCGGGAACTCAGATACGCAGTATTTT. It translates to CASSPSGNSDTQYF.

The V and J genes are TRBV7-8 and TRBJ2-1; TRBD2 is a possible D gene (5 bases). The V gene lost 5 bases and the J gene lost 7 bases, with 12 bases spanning the gap. The germline V gene encodes CDR1 SGHVS and CDR2 FQNEAQ. CDR3 length equals 13 residues. The CDR3 spells CASSQRPGNEQFF. CDR3 bases: TGTGCCAGCAGCCAAAGGCCGGGGAATGAGCAGTTCTTC.

The V and J genes are TRBV19 and TRBJ2-6; D is undetermined. The CDR3 contains 15 residues. V was cut by 7 bases and J by 0 bases, with 10 bases left in between. Germline CDR1 and CDR2: LNHDA and SQIVND (reference sequence). Written as DNA, the CDR3 is TGTGCCAGTACCGAATCGGGCTCTGGGGCCAACGTCCTGACTTTC. Translating gives CASTESGSGANVLTF. Full variable domain (remainder filled in from reference TRBV19 and TRBJ2-6): DGGITQSPKYLFRKEGQNVTLSCEQNLNHDAMYWYRQDPGQGLRLIYYSQIVNDFQKGDIAEGYSVSREKKESFPLTVTSAQKNPTAFYLCASTESGSGANVLTFGAGSRLTVL.

This chain joins TRBV3-1 (or the pseudogene TRBV3-2) and TRBJ1-2; D remains ambiguous. This CDR3 spans 15 amino acids. Germline V CDR1 and CDR2: LGHDT, YNNKEL (reference sequence). Trimming shortened V by 8 bases and J by 3 bases, and 19 bases separated the two germline ends. The CDR3, as DNA: TGTGCCAGCGAAAAAGGGCGGGGTGGGGACTATGGCTACACCTTC. Translating it yields CASEKGRGGDYGYTF.

For this clone: Distinct nucleotide sequences in the sample also encode this CDR3. The chain has TRBV9 and TRBJ1-2; 10 positions agree with TRBD1. The germline CDR1 and CDR2 sequences are SGDLS and YYNGEE. The V and J ends lost 0 bases and 4 bases, in that order; junction bases with no gene match: 0. This CDR3 has 14 residues. CDR3 coding DNA: TGTGCCAGCAGCGTAGGGACAGGGGGCTATGGCTACACCTTC. Its protein product is CASSVGTGGYGYTF. Drawing the rest from reference TRBV9 and TRBJ1-2, the complete variable domain is DSGVTQTPKHLITATGQRVTLRCSPRSGDLSVYWYQQSLDQGLQFLIQYYNGEERAKGNILERFSAQQFPDLHSELNLSSLELGDSALYFCASSVGTGGYGYTFGSGTRLTVV.

This chain joins TRBV14 and TRBJ2-5; 8 bases are shared with TRBD1. Germline V gene data show CDR1 as SGHDN and CDR2 as FVKESK. V lost 4 bases, J lost 7 bases, and 5 bases stayed unmatched. The CDR3 has 13 residues. CDR3 sequence: CASSRQGMGTQYF. DNA of the CDR3: TGTGCCAGCAGCCGACAGGGGATGGGGACCCAGTACTTC.

V and J are TRBV5-5 and TRBJ2-7; 8 nucleotides agree with TRBD1. The V and J ends lost 4 bases and 3 bases, in that order; junction bases with no gene match: 6. The CDR3 totals 14 residues. CDR1 and CDR2 from the germline V gene are SGHKS and YYEKEE (reference sequence). The CDR3 nucleotides are TGTGCCAGCAGCCCACGACAGGGGTTCTACGAGCAGTACTTC. Protein product: CASSPRQGFYEQYF.

This chain connects TRBV7-2 to TRBJ1-1; tentatively, D is TRBD1 (6 bases). The CDR3 sequence is 15 residues long. The V gene lost 1 base and the J gene lost 4 bases, with 13 bases spanning the gap. CDR1 and CDR2 from the germline V gene are SGHTA and FQGNSA. The CDR3 region has the DNA TGTGCCAGCAGCTTAGGAGGGGGGGGGCCCACTGAAGCTTTCTTT. As protein: CASSLGGGGPTEAFF.

This clone has only a few counts. J is TRBJ2-7 and V is TRBV5-1; TRBD1 might be the D (6 bases). Germline CDR1 reads SGHRS; CDR2 reads YFSETQ. Trimming took 4 bases from V and 3 from J, leaving 14 bases between them. The CDR3 is 14 residues long. The CDR3, as DNA: TGCGCCAGCAGCGTTGGGCAGGGACACTACGAGCAGTACTTC. Protein product: CASSVGQGHYEQYF.

The rearrangement joins TRBV12-3 or TRBV12-4 to TRBJ1-5, with 7 positions matching TRBD1. The CDR3 totals 13 residues. The ends lost 2 bases at V and 6 bases at J; junction bases unmatched: 1. The CDR3 DNA is TGTGCCAGCAGTTTAAGACAGGGTCAGCCCCAGCATTTT. This encodes CASSLRQGQPQHF.

The rearrangement joins TRBV19 to TRBJ1-3; weak D call: TRBD1 (5 bases). Germline lookup yields CDR1 LNHDA and CDR2 SQIVND (reference sequence). The CDR3 totals 15 residues. V lost 7 bases to trimming and J lost 3 bases, with 16 bases between them. The CDR3 DNA reads TGTGCCAGTATCGGATGGGGCTACGGTGGAAACACCATATATTTT. Encoded protein: CASIGWGYGGNTIYF.

The gene calls are TRBV30 and TRBJ1-2; 7 bases map to TRBD1. The V segment lost 5 bases and the J segment 6 bases; nucleotides outside the gene matches: 6. This CDR3 has 12 residues. Germline V gives CDR1 GTSNPN, CDR2 SVGIG (reference sequence). The CDR3 sequence is CAWAGQAHGYTF. The CDR3 DNA follows: TGTGCCTGGGCTGGACAGGCCCATGGCTACACCTTC. The variable domain in full, completed from reference TRBV30 and TRBJ1-2, reads SQTIHQWPATLVQPVGSPLSLECTVEGTSNPNLYWYRQAAGRGLQLLFYSVGIGQISSEVPQNLSASRPQDRQFILSSKKLLLSDSGFYLCAWAGQAHGYTFGSGTRLTVV.

This chain joins TRBV5-6 and TRBJ1-4; TRBD1 is a possible D gene (6 bases). Germline values: CDR1 SGHDT, CDR2 YYEEEE. This CDR3 is 13 amino acids long. Trimming took off 3 bases at V and 4 bases at J, with 7 bases between the two ends. CDR3 bases: TGTGCCAGCAGCTCGGACAGTAATGAAAAACTGTTTTTT. Its translation is CASSSDSNEKLFF.

The CDR3 coding sequence is TGTGCCAGCCCGGCCCCCTTAGCGGGAGGGCCCCACAGATACAATGAGCAGTTCTTC. It yields the protein CASPAPLAGGPHRYNEQFF. The genes are TRBV28 and TRBJ2-1; 11 bases fit TRBD2. V trimming: 8 bases; J trimming: 4 bases; junction bases outside the gene matches: 19. The V gene's germline CDR1 is MDHEN and CDR2 SYDVKM. The CDR3 spans 19 residues.